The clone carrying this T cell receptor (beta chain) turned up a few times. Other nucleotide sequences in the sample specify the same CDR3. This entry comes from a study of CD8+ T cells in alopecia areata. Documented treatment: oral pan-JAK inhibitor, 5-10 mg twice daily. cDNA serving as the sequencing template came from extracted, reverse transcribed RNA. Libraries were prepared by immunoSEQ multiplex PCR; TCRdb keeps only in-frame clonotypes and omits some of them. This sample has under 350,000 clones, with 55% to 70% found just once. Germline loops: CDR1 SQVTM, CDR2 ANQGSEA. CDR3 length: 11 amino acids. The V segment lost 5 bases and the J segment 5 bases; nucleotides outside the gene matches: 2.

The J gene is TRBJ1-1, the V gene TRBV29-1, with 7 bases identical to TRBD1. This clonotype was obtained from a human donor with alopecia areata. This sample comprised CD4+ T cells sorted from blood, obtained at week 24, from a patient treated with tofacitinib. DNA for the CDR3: TGCAGCGTTCACAGGGGAACTGAAGCTTTCTTT. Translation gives CSVHRGTEAFF.